The 30 T cell receptor beta chains reported below all come from one sample, sequenced in a study of blood T cell repertoires in COVID-19. Libraries were prepared by immunoSEQ multiplex PCR; TCRdb keeps only in-frame clonotypes and omits some of them. The sample consists of 140,000 to 150,000 clones, over 70% of them appearing once. The sample was peripheral blood. Receptors originate from a human donor in a cohort sampled during active COVID-19.

V is TRBV6-6 and J is TRBJ2-2; maybe TRBD2 (5 bases). Trimming removed 5 bases from V and 0 bases from J, with 19 bases in between. The CDR3 has 18 amino acids. Germline V CDR1 and CDR2: MNHNY, SVGAGI (reference sequence). CDR3 sequence reads: CASSPGSGLAPNTGELFF. In DNA, the CDR3 is TGTGCCAGCAGTCCCGGCTCCGGACTGGCACCGAACACCGGGGAGCTGTTTTTT.

The chain is built from TRBV6-5 and TRBJ1-1; 8 nucleotides match TRBD1. The V and J ends lost 5 bases and 4 bases, in that order; junction bases with no gene match: 9. The CDR3 totals 15 residues. Germline V gives CDR1 MNHEY, CDR2 SVGAGI. In nucleotides, the CDR3 is TGTGCCAGCAGTCTTCAGGGGGCTCAGGGCACTGAAGCTTTCTTT. This encodes CASSLQGAQGTEAFF.

This clone has only a few counts. This chain joins TRBV5-4 and TRBJ2-5; maybe TRBD1 (6 bases). The V and J ends lost 0 bases and 4 bases respectively, with 13 bases between them. Germline V gene lookup returns CDR1 SGHNT and CDR2 YYREEE (reference sequence). This CDR3 is built from 15 residues. The CDR3 sequence is CASSLEGHRGETQYF. CDR3 bases: TGTGCCAGCAGCTTGGAGGGACACCGGGGAGAGACCCAGTACTTC.

The rearrangement uses TRBV27 and TRBJ1-2, with 9 bases lining up with TRBD1. The germline V gene has CDR1 MNHEY and CDR2 SMNVEV (reference sequence). V shed 2 bases and J 2 bases; nucleotides not matched to a gene: 3. The CDR3 consists of 15 residues. CDR3 sequence reads: CASSLPGQGNYGYTF. The CDR3 region has the DNA TGTGCCAGCAGTTTACCGGGACAGGGCAACTATGGCTACACCTTC.

In regard to this clone: This specimen includes other DNA sequences encoding the same CDR3. The J gene is TRBJ2-1, the V gene TRBV5-1; 12 bases are a match to TRBD2. Trimming cost V 4 bases and J 6 bases; bases outside gene matches: 5. The CDR3 contains 15 residues. CDR1 SGHRS and CDR2 YFSETQ come from the germline V gene. The CDR3 spells CASSLGLAGSNEQFF. CDR3 nucleotide sequence: TGCGCCAGCAGCCTAGGACTAGCGGGGTCCAATGAGCAGTTCTTC.

The table lists this clone with a few counts. This sequence joins TRBV12-3 or TRBV12-4 and TRBJ1-3; a possible D gene is TRBD1 (6 bases). V was shortened by 3 bases and J by 7 bases, with 10 bases between the two germline ends. CDR3 length: 13 amino acids. The CDR3 DNA is TGTGCCAGCAGTTTTTCCCAGGGGAACACCATATATTTT. Encoded protein: CASSFSQGNTIYF.

The chain is built from TRBV7-6 and TRBJ2-3; 7 nucleotides match TRBD2. V lost 5 bases to trimming and J lost 2 bases; unmatched junction nucleotides: 16. Germline CDR1 SGHVS, CDR2 FNYEAQ. The CDR3 has 18 amino acids. The CDR3 DNA reads TGTGCCAGCAGCCCCGGCGGGGGATGGCGGAGGGTCACAGATACGCAGTATTTT. It yields the protein CASSPGGGWRRVTDTQYF.

The chain has TRBV23-1 and TRBJ1-5; no firm D call. TRBV23-1 is given ORF status, its function remaining uncertain. CDR3 size: 13 residues. The V gene lost 7 bases and the J gene lost 5 bases, with 12 bases spanning the gap. The CDR3 DNA reads TGCGCCAGCATTCGGTTTGAGGATCAGCCCCAGCATTTT. Translated, it gives CASIRFEDQPQHF.

This chain links TRBV7-9 with TRBJ2-7, with 12 bases aligning to TRBD1. Germline trimming cut 2 bases from V and 7 bases from J; bases unmatched to any gene: 12. CDR1 SEHNR and CDR2 FQNEAQ come from the germline V gene (reference sequence). The CDR3 runs to 17 residues. The CDR3 DNA reads as TGTGCCAGCAGCTTACCAAGCCTGGGACAGGGGGCGCGGGAGCAGTACTTC. Its translation is CASSLPSLGQGAREQYF. Full variable domain (missing parts from reference TRBV7-9 and TRBJ2-7): DTGVSQNPRHKITKRGQNVTFRCDPISEHNRLYWYRQTLGQGPEFLTYFQNEAQLEKSRLLSDRFSAERPKGSFSTLEIQRTEQGDSAMYLCASSLPSLGQGAREQYFGPGTRLTVT.

The chain carries TRBV6-5 and TRBJ1-4; no reliable D call. Germline V CDR1 and CDR2: MNHEY, SVGAGI. This CDR3 has 13 residues. Deletions cut 7 bases from V and 7 bases from J, with 13 bases between. In nucleotides, the CDR3 is TGTGCCAGCAAGGACTCCTCGGGTGAAAAACTGTTTTTT. Its translation is CASKDSSGEKLFF.

The CDR3 protein is CASSPGTGRHGKLFF. CDR3 in DNA: TGTGCCAGCAGCCCCGGGACAGGCCGACACGGGAAACTGTTTTTT. The chain uses TRBV11-2 and TRBJ1-4, with TRBD1 matching over 8 bases. V shed 5 bases, J shed 11 bases, and the junction held 13 bases outside the gene matches. CDR1 and CDR2 from the germline V gene are SGHAT and FQNNGV. CDR3 length equals 15 residues.

This sequence joins TRBV6-5 and TRBJ2-3; D unresolved. Germline CDR1 and CDR2: MNHEY and SVGAGI. There are 15 residues in the CDR3. Trimming left V 4 bases short and J 2 bases short, with 13 bases between. CDR3 in amino acids: CASSFGSRNTDTQYF. In nucleotides, the CDR3 is TGTGCCAGCAGTTTTGGGTCTAGAAACACAGATACGCAGTATTTT.

This chain joins TRBV25-1 and TRBJ2-7; 9 bases map to TRBD1. The CDR3 contains 14 residues. Germline CDR1 is MGHDK and CDR2 is SYGVNS. J was trimmed by 1 base and V by 9 bases; bases with no gene match: 7. The CDR3: CARRTGALSYEQYV. The CDR3 DNA follows: TGTGCCAGACGGACAGGGGCGTTATCCTACGAGCAGTACGTC.

With respect to this clone: This same CDR3 is encoded by further DNA sequences in the sample. The chain is built from TRBV18 and TRBJ1-1, with D unresolved. V lost 3 bases to trimming and J lost 3 bases, with 8 bases between them. In germline, CDR1 is KGHSH, CDR2 LQKENI. The CDR3 has 13 residues. The CDR3 sequence is CASSPGRDTEAFF. The CDR3 nucleotides are TGTGCCAGCTCACCGGGGAGGGACACTGAAGCTTTCTTT.

The sample holds one count of this clone. This chain links TRBV11-2 with TRBJ2-3; perhaps TRBD2 as D (7 bases). Looked up from germline, CDR1 is SGHAT and CDR2 is FQNNGV. This CDR3 has 17 residues. V dropped 8 bases and J dropped 3 bases, with 24 bases sitting between them. The CDR3 coding sequence is TGTGCCAGCCCCCCGGTGGGGGGGCAGAGCCATACAGATACGCAGTATTTT. It yields the protein CASPPVGGQSHTDTQYF. The whole variable domain, remainder taken from reference TRBV11-2 and TRBJ2-3, is EAGVAQSPRYKIIEKRQSVAFWCNPISGHATLYWYQQILGQGPKLLIQFQNNGVVDDSQLPKDRFSAERLKGVDSTLKIQPAKLEDSAVYLCASPPVGGQSHTDTQYFGPGTRLTVL.

In this sample, this clone turned up many times. The V and J genes are TRBV7-6 and TRBJ2-1; 11 nucleotides agree with TRBD1. The ends lost 5 bases at V and 6 bases at J; junction bases unmatched: 9. The CDR3 is made up of 16 amino acids. In germline, CDR1 is SGHVS, CDR2 FNYEAQ. The CDR3 DNA is TGTGCCAGCAGCCCCACGTCCGGGACAGGGGGCAATGAGCAGTTCTTC. Amino acid sequence: CASSPTSGTGGNEQFF.

V is TRBV25-1 and J is TRBJ2-3; 8 nucleotides line up with TRBD2. V dropped 2 bases and J dropped 6; count of bases not matched to a gene: 7. The CDR3 totals 15 residues. CDR1 is MGHDK, CDR2 SYGVNS, per germline. CDR3 residues: CASSESGRGVDTQYF. CDR3 DNA sequence: TGTGCCAGCAGTGAAAGCGGGAGAGGGGTTGATACGCAGTATTTT.

This rearrangement joins TRBV6-4 to TRBJ1-5; 7 bases match TRBD1. This CDR3 is built from 15 residues. V dropped 5 bases and J dropped 3; count of bases not matched to a gene: 7. CDR1 is MRHNA and CDR2 is SNTAGT in the germline V gene. CDR3 DNA: TGTGCCAGCAGTAATTTGGGACAGATCAATCAGCCCCAGCATTTT. As protein: CASSNLGQINQPQHF.

The chain combines TRBV4-3 with TRBJ1-2, with D tentatively TRBD1 (6 bases). The CDR3 length is 15 residues. Trimming left V 3 bases short and J 4 bases short, with 15 bases between. The germline V gene has CDR1 LGHNA and CDR2 YSLEER. The chain's CDR3 is CASSQGGQLSYGYTF. In nucleotides, the CDR3 is TGCGCCAGCAGCCAGGGCGGACAGCTCAGCTATGGCTACACCTTC.

This clone came up once. The rearrangement uses TRBV3-1 (or the pseudogene TRBV3-2) and TRBJ1-5; D not certain. Trimming cost V 2 bases and J 5 bases, with 7 bases left between them. The CDR3 is 13 amino acids. Looked up from germline, CDR1 is LGHDT and CDR2 is YNNKEL (reference sequence). DNA of the CDR3: TGTGCCAGCAGCCAATCCCCCGATCAGCCCCAGCATTTT. Encoded protein: CASSQSPDQPQHF.

A few counts support this clone. The chain uses TRBV7-3 and TRBJ1-1; no reliable D call. The germline V gene has CDR1 SGHTA and CDR2 FQGTGA. The CDR3 length is 13 residues. V was cut by 4 bases and J by 3 bases, with 9 bases left in between. The DNA for the CDR3 is TGTGCCAGCAGCTCTCGAGTCTACACTGAAGCTTTCTTT. This sequence encodes CASSSRVYTEAFF. The full variable domain, its missing parts supplied by reference TRBV7-3 and TRBJ1-1, is GAGVSQTPSNKVTEKGKYVELRCDPISGHTALYWYRQSLGQGPEFLIYFQGTGAADDSGLPNDRFFAVRPEGSVSTLKIQRTERGDSAVYLCASSSRVYTEAFFGQGTRLTVV.

The gene calls are TRBV11-3 and TRBJ2-7; 10 bases match TRBD1. The trim removed 0 bases at V and 1 base at J, leaving 6 bases unmatched. Per the germline V gene, CDR1 is SGHNT and CDR2 is YENEEA. The CDR3 extends over 17 amino acids. CDR3 in DNA: TGTGCCAGCAGCTTAGATCCCAGGACAGGGGGTTCCTACGAGCAGTACTTC. It is translated as CASSLDPRTGGSYEQYF.

This chain joins TRBV7-7 and TRBJ2-5; D is possibly TRBD2 (6 bases). The CDR3 is 13 amino acids. V dropped 5 bases and J dropped 4 bases, with 11 bases sitting between them. CDR1 is SSHAT, CDR2 FNYEAQ, per germline (reference sequence). CDR3 region: CASSPRRGETQYF. CDR3 nucleotide sequence: TGTGCCAGCAGCCCCCGGCGGGGAGAGACCCAGTACTTC.

This clone was seen just once. This rearrangement joins TRBV30 to TRBJ1-6; D is possibly TRBD1 (5 bases). Germline CDR1 and CDR2: GTSNPN and SVGIG (reference sequence). The CDR3 has 13 residues. V was pared by 4 bases and J by 10 bases, with 14 bases between. The CDR3: CAWKGARGSPLHF. Here the CDR3 DNA reads TGTGCCTGGAAGGGTGCAAGGGGATCACCCCTCCACTTT.

This clone has a handful of counts. The chain employs TRBV2 and TRBJ1-1; the D is unclear. Germline CDR1 SNHLY, CDR2 FYNNEI. V was shortened by 4 bases and J by 3 bases, with 6 bases between the two germline ends. The CDR3 runs to 12 residues. The CDR3 is CASSVGHTEAFF. The DNA of the CDR3 is TGTGCCAGCAGTGTGGGCCACACTGAAGCTTTCTTT.

The rearrangement joins TRBV28 to TRBJ2-1, with a tentative D call TRBD1 (6 bases). The CDR3 has 13 residues. Deletions cut 10 bases from V and 0 bases from J, with 10 bases between. The germline V gene encodes CDR1 MDHEN and CDR2 SYDVKM. CDR3 nucleotide sequence: TGTGCCACCACAGGGACCTCCTACAATGAGCAGTTCTTC. Its translation: CATTGTSYNEQFF.

This clone was seen a few times. This chain uses TRBV27 with TRBJ1-2; the match to TRBD1 covers 9 bases. Trimming removed 6 bases from V and 0 bases from J; junction bases left unmatched: 8. This CDR3 spans 16 amino acids. CDR1 is MNHEY, CDR2 SMNVEV, per germline (reference sequence). The chain's CDR3 is CASSPDRGKANYGYTF. CDR3 nucleotide sequence: TGTGCCAGCAGCCCGGACAGGGGAAAAGCTAACTATGGCTACACCTTC.

The J gene is TRBJ2-5, the V gene TRBV12-3 or TRBV12-4; D is unresolved. The CDR3 is 13 amino acids. Trimming removed 8 bases from V and 3 bases from J, with 13 bases in between. The CDR3 coding sequence is TGTGCCAGCGGCTACATTACTAAAGAGACCCAGTACTTC. It codes for CASGYITKETQYF.

This clone came up a few times. The chain is built from TRBV30 and TRBJ1-1; TRBD1 might be the D (6 bases). There are 13 residues in the CDR3. Deletions cut 2 bases from V and 5 bases from J, with 12 bases between. Germline-derived CDR1 and CDR2 are GTSNPN and SVGIG (reference sequence). CDR3 in amino acids: CAWSKGGGTEAFF. The CDR3 region has the DNA TGTGCCTGGAGTAAAGGGGGAGGGACTGAAGCTTTCTTT.

The chain carries TRBV19 and TRBJ1-4, with D tentatively TRBD1 (5 bases). The V and J ends lost 3 bases and 7 bases respectively, with 12 bases between them. The germline CDR1 and CDR2 sequences are LNHDA and SQIVND (reference sequence). This CDR3 contains 14 residues. CDR3 nucleotide sequence: TGTGCCAGTAGTATCGGTGGGGGGGGTGAAAAACTGTTTTTT. Translated, it gives CASSIGGGGEKLFF. The full variable domain, completed using reference TRBV19 and TRBJ1-4, is DGGITQSPKYLFRKEGQNVTLSCEQNLNHDAMYWYRQDPGQGLRLIYYSQIVNDFQKGDIAEGYSVSREKKESFPLTVTSAQKNPTAFYLCASSIGGGGEKLFFGSGTQLSVL.